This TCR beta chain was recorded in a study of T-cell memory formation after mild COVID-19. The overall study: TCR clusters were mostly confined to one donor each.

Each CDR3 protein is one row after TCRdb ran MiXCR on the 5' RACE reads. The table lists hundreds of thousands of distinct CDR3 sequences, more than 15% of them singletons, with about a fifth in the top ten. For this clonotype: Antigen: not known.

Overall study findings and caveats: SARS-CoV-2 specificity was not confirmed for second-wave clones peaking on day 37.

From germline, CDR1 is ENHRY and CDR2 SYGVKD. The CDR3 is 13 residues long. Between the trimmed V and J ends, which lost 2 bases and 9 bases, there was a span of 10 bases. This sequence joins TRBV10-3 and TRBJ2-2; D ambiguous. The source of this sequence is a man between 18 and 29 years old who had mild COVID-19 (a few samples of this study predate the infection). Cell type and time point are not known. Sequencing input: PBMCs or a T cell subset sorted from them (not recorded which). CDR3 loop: CAISEQAPRELFF. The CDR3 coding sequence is TGTGCCATCAGTGAGCAGGCTCCCCGGGAGCTGTTTTTT.